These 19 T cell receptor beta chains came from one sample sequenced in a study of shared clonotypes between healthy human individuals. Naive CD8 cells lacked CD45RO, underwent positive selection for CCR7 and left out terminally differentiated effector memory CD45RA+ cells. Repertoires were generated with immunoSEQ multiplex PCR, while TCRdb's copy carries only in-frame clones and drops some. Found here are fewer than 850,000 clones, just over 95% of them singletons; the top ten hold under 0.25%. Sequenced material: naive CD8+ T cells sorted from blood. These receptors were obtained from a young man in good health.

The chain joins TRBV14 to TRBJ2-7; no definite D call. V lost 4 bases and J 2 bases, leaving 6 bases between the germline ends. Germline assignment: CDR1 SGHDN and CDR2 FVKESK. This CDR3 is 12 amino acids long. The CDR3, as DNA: TGTGCCAGCAGCCCAGATACCTACGAGCAGTACTTC. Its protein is CASSPDTYEQYF.

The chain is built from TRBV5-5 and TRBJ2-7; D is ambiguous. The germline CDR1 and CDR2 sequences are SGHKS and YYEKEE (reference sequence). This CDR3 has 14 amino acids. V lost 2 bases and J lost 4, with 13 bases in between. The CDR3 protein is CASSFHTRLYEQYF. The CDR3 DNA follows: TGTGCCAGCAGCTTTCACACCAGGCTTTACGAGCAGTACTTC. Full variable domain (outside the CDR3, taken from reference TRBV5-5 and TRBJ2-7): DAGVTQSPTHLIKTRGQQVTLRCSPISGHKSVSWYQQVLGQGPQFIFQYYEKEERGRGNFPDRFSARQFPNYSSELNVNALLLGDSALYLCASSFHTRLYEQYFGPGTRLTVT.

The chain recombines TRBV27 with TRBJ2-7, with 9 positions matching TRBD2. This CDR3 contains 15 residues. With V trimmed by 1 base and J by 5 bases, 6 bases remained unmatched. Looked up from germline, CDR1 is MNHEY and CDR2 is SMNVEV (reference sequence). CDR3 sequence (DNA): TGTGCCAGCAGTTTATGGGCGGGAGGGCACGACGAGCAGTACTTC. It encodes CASSLWAGGHDEQYF.

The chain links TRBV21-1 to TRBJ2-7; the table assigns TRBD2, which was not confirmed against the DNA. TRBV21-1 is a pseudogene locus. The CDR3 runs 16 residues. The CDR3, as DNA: TGTGCCAGCAGCAAAGGGGGACGGGGGGATCCTAAGGAGCAGTACTTC. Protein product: CASSKGGRGDPKEQYF.

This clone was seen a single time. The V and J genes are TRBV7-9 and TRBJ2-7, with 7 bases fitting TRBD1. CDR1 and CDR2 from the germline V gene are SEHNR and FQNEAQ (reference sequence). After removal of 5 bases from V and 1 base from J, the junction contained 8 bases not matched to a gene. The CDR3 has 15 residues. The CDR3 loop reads CASSTFRDSSYEQYF. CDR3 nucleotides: TGTGCCAGCAGCACCTTCCGGGACAGTTCCTACGAGCAGTACTTC.

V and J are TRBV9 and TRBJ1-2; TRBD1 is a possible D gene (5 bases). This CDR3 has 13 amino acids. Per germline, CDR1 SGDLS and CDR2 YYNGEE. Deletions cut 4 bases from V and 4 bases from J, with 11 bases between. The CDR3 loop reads CASSPEDTYGYTF. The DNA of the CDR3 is TGTGCCAGCAGCCCAGAGGACACCTATGGCTACACCTTC.

CDR3 protein: CASSPTGGYGYTF. Written as DNA, the CDR3 is TGTGCCAGCAGCCCTACAGGGGGCTATGGCTACACCTTC. The chain employs TRBV7-6 and TRBJ1-2; 8 bases fit TRBD1. The V gene's germline CDR1 is SGHVS and CDR2 FNYEAQ. V dropped 5 bases and J dropped 4; count of bases not matched to a gene: 3. This CDR3 has 13 amino acids.

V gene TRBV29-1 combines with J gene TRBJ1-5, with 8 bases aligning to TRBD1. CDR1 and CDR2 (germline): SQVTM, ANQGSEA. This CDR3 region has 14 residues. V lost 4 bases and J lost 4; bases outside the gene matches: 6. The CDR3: CSVAGQGKNQPQHF. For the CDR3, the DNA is TGCAGCGTTGCTGGACAGGGCAAAAATCAGCCCCAGCATTTT.

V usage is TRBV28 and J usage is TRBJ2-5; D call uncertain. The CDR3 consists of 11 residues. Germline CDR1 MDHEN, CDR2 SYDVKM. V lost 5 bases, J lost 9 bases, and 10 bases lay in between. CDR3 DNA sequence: TGTGCCAGCAGTCCTGGGAACGCCCAGTACTTC. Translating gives CASSPGNAQYF.

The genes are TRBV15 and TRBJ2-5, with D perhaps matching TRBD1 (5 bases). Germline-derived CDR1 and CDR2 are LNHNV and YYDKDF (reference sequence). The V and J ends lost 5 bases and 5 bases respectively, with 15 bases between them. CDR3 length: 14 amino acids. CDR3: CATSYQGKVETQYF. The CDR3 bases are TGTGCCACCAGCTATCAGGGAAAAGTGGAGACCCAGTACTTC.

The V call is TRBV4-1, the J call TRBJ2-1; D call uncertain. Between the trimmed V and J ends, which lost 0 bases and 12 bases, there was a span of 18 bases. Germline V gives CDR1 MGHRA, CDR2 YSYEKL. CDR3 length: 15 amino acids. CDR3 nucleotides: TGCGCCAGCAGCCAAGATCTTCGGAGCTCCTCGCCGCAGTTCTTC. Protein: CASSQDLRSSSPQFF.

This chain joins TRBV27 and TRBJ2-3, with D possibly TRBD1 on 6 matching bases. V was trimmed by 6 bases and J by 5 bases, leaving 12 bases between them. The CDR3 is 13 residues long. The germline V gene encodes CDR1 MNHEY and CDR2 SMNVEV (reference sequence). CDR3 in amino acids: CASSPLGGDTQYF. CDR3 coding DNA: TGTGCCAGCAGCCCCCTAGGGGGAGATACGCAGTATTTT.

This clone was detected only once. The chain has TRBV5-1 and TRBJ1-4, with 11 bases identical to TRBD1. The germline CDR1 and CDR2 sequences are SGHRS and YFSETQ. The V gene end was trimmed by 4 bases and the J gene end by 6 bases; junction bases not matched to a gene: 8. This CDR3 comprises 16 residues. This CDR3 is CASSAKPGQGDEKLFF. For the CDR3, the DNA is TGCGCCAGCAGCGCAAAACCGGGACAGGGGGATGAAAAACTGTTTTTT.

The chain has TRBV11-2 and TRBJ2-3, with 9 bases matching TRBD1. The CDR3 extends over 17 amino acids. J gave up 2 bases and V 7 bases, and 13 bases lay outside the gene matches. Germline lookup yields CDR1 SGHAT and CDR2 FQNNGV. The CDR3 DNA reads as TGTGCCAGCACCCCACCCCCGGGACAGGGAAACACAGATACGCAGTATTTT. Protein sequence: CASTPPPGQGNTDTQYF.

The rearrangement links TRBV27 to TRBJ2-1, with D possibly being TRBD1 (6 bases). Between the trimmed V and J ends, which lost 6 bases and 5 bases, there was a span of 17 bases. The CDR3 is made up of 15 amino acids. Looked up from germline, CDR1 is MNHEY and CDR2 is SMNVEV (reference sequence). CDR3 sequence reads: CASSSYRDRHNEQFF. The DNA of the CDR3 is TGTGCCAGCAGCTCTTACAGGGACCGCCACAATGAGCAGTTCTTC.

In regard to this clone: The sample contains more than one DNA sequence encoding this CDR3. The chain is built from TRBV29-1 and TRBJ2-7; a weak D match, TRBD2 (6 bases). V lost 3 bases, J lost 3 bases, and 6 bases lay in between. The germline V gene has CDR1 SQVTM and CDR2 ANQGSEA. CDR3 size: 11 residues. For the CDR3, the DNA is TGCAGCGTTGAGCGGGGCTACGAGCAGTACTTC. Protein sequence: CSVERGYEQYF.

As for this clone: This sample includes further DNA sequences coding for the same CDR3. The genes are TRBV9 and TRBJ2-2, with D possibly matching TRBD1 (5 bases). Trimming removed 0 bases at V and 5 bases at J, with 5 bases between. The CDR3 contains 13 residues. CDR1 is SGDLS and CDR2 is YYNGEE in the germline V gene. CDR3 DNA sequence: TGTGCCAGCAGCGTAGAGGGGACCGGGGAGCTGTTTTTT. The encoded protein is CASSVEGTGELFF.

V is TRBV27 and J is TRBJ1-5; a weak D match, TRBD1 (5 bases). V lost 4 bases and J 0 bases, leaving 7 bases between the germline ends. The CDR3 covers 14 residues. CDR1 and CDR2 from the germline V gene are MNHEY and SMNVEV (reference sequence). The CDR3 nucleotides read TGTGCCAGCAGTTACCAGGGTAGCAATCAGCCCCAGCATTTT. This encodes CASSYQGSNQPQHF.

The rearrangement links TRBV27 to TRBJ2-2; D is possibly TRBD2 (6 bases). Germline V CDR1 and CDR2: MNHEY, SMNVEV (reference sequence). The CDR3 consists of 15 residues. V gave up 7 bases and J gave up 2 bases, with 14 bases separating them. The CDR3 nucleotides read TGTGCCAGCACGCGCGGGACCTCCAACACCGGGGAGCTGTTTTTT. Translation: CASTRGTSNTGELFF.